This entry concerns a single TCR beta chain. Its specificity is unknown. The PCR employed 60 Vbeta primers together with 13 Jbeta primers. The table came from immunoSEQ multiplex PCR; TCRdb's copy has only in-frame clones and leaves some out. Of 70,000 to 95,000 clones in the sample, approximately 79% were seen once. These data are taken from a study of cytomegalovirus exposure and HLA in healthy donors. Study-wide results and caveats: Most subjects had HLA-A and HLA-B alleles reportedly predicted accurately by TCR beta sequences. Later on, an analysis showed TCR association rates differing by HLA locus, with DRB1 the most and HLA-C the fewest. The sole available immune exposure information was CMV serostatus.

Healthy individuals who donated bone marrow served as the donors. The CDR3 loop spans 16 amino acids. CDR1 MGHRA and CDR2 YSYEKL come from the germline V gene. The V end was cut by 5 bases, the J end by 4 bases, with 18 bases between. This clonotype was obtained from a human donor in good health. This chain joins TRBV4-1 and TRBJ2-4; tentatively, D is TRBD1 (6 bases). Sequences were obtained from PBMCs. The CDR3 loop reads CASSVRTDTSKNIQYF. The CDR3 coding sequence is TGCGCCAGCAGCGTTCGGACAGATACTTCGAAAAACATTCAGTACTTC.